This T cell receptor (beta chain) was recorded in a study of T-cell memory formation after mild COVID-19. Study background: TCR clusters were mostly donor specific.

Remarks on this clonotype: Its specificity is not known.

TCRdb passed the 5' RACE reads through MiXCR, listing each CDR3 protein once. Of about 250,000 distinct CDR3 sequences in the sample, over 15% are singletons; the top ten hold 2.1%. Germline V gene data show CDR1 as SNHLY and CDR2 as FYNNEI. Trimming cost V 8 bases and J 3 bases; bases outside gene matches: 7. The CDR3 totals 14 residues. Study findings and constraints: CD4+ contracting clones lay mainly in CM and EM, CD8+ ones in EMRA. Clones shrinking between day 15 and 85 showed a balanced CD4/CD8 split, and those that grew later tilted toward CD4+.

Sequenced: PBMCs or a T cell subset sorted from them (not recorded which). This chain connects TRBV2 to TRBJ2-3, with 8 positions matching TRBD1. The origin of this receptor is an adult woman who had mild COVID-19 (a few samples of this study predate the infection). Cell type and time point are not known. CDR3 nucleotides: TGTGCCAGCGCTGCAGGGGGCGGAACAGATACGCAGTATTTT. Translation gives CASAAGGGTDTQYF.